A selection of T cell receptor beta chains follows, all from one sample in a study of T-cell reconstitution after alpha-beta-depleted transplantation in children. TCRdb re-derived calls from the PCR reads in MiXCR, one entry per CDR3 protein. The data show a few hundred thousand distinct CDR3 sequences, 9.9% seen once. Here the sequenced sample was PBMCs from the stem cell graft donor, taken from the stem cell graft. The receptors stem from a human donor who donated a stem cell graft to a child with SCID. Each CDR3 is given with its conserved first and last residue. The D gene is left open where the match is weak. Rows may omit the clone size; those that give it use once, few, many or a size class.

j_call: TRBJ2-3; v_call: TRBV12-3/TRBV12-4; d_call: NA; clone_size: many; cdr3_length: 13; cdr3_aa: CASSFSESDTQYF; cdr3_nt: TGTGCCAGCAGTTTTTCGGAATCAGATACGCAGTATTTT
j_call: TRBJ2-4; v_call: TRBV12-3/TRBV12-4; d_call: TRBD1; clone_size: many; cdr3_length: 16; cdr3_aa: CASSKGTPRGKNIQYF; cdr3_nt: TGTGCCAGCAGTAAAGGGACCCCCAGGGGGAAAAACATTCAGTACTTC
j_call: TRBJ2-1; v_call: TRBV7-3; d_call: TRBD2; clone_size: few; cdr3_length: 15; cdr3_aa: CASSSASGGVIEQFF; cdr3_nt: TGTGCCAGCAGCTCTGCTAGCGGGGGGGTAATTGAGCAGTTCTTC
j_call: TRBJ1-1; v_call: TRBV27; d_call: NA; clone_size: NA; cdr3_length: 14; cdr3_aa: CASSPGSSHTEAFF; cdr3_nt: TGTGCCAGCAGCCCAGGGTCGTCCCACACTGAAGCTTTCTTT
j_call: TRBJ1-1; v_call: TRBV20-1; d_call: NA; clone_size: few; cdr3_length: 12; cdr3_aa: CSASLQGLEAFF; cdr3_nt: TGCAGTGCTAGTTTACAGGGCCTAGAAGCTTTCTTT
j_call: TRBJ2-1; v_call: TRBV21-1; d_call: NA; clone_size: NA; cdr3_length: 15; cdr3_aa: CASSLRRDSYNEQFF; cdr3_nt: TGTGCCAGCAGCCTACGTAGGGACAGCTACAATGAGCAGTTCTTC
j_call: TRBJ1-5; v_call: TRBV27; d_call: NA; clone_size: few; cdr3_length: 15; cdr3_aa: CASTTKGGYNQPQHF; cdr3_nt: TGTGCCAGCACCACTAAAGGGGGTTACAATCAGCCCCAGCATTTT
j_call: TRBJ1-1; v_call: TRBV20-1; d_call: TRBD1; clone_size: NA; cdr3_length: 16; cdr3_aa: CSASRNRGGENTEAFF; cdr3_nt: TGCAGTGCTAGCCGGAATCGAGGGGGCGAGAACACTGAAGCTTTCTTT
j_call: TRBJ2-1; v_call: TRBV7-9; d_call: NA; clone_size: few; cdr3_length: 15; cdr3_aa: CASTDGGTVYNEQFF; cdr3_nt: TGTGCCAGCACCGACGGCGGGACAGTCTACAATGAGCAGTTCTTC
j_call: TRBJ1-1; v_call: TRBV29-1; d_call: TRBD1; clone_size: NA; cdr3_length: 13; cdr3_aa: CSVGGQGLAEAFF; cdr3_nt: TGCAGCGTCGGGGGACAGGGGCTGGCTGAAGCTTTCTTT
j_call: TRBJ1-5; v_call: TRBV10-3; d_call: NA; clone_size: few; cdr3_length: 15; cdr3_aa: CAISETDSSNQPQHF; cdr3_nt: TGTGCCATCAGTGAGACGGACAGTAGCAATCAGCCCCAGCATTTT
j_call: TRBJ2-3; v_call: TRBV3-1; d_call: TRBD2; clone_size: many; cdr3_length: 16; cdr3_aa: CASSQPSLAGRDTQYF; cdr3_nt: TGTGCCAGCAGCCAACCGTCGCTAGCGGGTCGGGATACGCAGTATTTT
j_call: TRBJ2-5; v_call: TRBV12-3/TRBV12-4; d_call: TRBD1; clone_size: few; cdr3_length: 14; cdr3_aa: CASSTGDSQETQYF; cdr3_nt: TGTGCCAGCAGCACCGGGGACAGCCAAGAGACCCAGTACTTC
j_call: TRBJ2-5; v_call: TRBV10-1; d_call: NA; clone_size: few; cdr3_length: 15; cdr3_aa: CASSGSGPKEETQYF; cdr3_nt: TGCGCCAGCTCCGGGAGCGGGCCTAAGGAAGAGACCCAGTACTTC
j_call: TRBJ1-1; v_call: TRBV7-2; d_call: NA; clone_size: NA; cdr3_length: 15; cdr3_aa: CASSLVDTMNTEAFF; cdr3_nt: TGTGCCAGCAGCTTAGTCGACACCATGAACACTGAAGCTTTCTTT
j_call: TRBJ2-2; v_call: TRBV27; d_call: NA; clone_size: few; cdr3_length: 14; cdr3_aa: CASSFGGRTGELFF; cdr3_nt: TGTGCCAGCAGTTTCGGGGGACGAACCGGGGAGCTGTTTTTT
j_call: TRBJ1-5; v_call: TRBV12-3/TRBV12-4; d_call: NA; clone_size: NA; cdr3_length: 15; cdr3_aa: CASTQLGRGEQPQHF; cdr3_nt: TGTGCCAGCACCCAGCTGGGGAGGGGAGAGCAGCCCCAGCATTTT
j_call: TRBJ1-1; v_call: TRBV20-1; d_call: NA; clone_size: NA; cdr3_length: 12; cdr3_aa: CSATPENTEAFF; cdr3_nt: TGCAGTGCTACCCCAGAGAACACTGAAGCTTTCTTT
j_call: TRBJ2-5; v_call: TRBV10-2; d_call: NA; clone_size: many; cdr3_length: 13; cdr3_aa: CASKHPMGETQYF; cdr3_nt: TGCGCCAGCAAGCACCCAATGGGAGAGACCCAGTACTTC
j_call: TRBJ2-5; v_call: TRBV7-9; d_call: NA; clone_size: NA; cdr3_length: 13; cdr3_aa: CASSFPGVETQYF; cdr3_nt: TGTGCCAGCAGCTTCCCAGGGGTAGAGACCCAGTACTTC
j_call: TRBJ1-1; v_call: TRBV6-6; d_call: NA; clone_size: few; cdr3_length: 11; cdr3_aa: CASSHDSEAFF; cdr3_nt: TGTGCCAGCAGTCATGACAGTGAAGCTTTCTTT
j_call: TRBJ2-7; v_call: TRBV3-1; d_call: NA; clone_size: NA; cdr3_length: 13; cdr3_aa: CASSQDSSYEQYF; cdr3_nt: TGTGCCAGCAGCCAAGACAGCAGCTACGAGCAGTACTTC
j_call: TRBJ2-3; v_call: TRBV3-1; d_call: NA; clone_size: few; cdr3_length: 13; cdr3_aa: CASSQAPARAQDF; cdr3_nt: TGTGCCAGCAGCCAAGCTCCAGCGCGGGCGCAAGATTTT
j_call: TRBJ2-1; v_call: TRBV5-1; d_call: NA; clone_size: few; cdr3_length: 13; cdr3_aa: CASSSAPGNEQFF; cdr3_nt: TGCGCCAGCAGCTCGGCCCCAGGCAATGAGCAGTTCTTC
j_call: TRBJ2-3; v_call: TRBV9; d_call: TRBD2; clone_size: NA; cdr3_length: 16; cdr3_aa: CASSERGGTSTDTQYF; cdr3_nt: TGTGCCAGCAGCGAGCGGGGGGGAACTAGCACAGATACGCAGTATTTT
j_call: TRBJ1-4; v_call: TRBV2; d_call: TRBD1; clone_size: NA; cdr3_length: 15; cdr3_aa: CASKRSRGLVEKLFF; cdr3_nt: TGTGCCAGCAAACGGTCCAGGGGGCTAGTTGAAAAACTGTTTTTT
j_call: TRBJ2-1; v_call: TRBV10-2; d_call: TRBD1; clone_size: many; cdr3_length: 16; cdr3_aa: CASKATGDPSNNEQFF; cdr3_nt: TGCGCCAGCAAGGCGACAGGGGACCCATCAAACAATGAGCAGTTCTTC
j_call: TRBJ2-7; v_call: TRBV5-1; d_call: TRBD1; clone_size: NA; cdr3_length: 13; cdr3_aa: CASRMGQNYEQYF; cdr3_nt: TGCGCCAGCAGGATGGGACAGAACTACGAGCAGTACTTC
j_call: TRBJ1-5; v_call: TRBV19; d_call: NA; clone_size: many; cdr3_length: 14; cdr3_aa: CASKEEKGSQPQHF; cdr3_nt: TGTGCCAGTAAGGAAGAGAAGGGGAGTCAGCCCCAGCATTTT
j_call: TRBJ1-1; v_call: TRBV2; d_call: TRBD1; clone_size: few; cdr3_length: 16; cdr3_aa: CASTRQGAGLNTEAFF; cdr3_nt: TGTGCCAGCACCCGACAGGGGGCCGGGTTGAACACTGAAGCTTTCTTT
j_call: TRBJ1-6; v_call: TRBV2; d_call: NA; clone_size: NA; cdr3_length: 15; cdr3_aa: CASSELPTGASPLHF; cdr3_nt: TGTGCCAGCAGTGAATTGCCTACTGGGGCTTCACCCCTCCACTTT
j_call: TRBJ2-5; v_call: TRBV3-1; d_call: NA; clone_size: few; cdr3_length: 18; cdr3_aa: CASSQDPVGVRVPETQYF; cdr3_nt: TGTGCCAGCAGCCAAGATCCAGTTGGGGTTCGAGTTCCAGAGACCCAGTACTTC
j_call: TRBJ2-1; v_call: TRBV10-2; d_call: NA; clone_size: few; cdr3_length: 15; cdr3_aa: CASRAEESSYNEQFF; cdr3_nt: TGCGCCAGCAGGGCCGAAGAAAGCTCCTACAATGAGCAGTTCTTC
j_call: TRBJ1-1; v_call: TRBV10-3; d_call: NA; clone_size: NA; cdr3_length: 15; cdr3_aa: CAISVRVGTFAEAFF; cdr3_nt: TGTGCCATCAGTGTTAGGGTGGGGACGTTCGCTGAAGCTTTCTTT
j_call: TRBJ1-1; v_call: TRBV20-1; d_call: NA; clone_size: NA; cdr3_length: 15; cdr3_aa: CSARALLGPFTEAFF; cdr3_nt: TGCAGTGCTAGAGCTTTGCTGGGCCCATTCACTGAAGCTTTCTTT
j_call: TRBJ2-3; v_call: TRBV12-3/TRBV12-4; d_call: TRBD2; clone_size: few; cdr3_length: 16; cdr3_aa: CASSVSQRGGLNTQYF; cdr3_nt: TGTGCCAGCAGTGTCTCTCAGCGGGGGGGCCTGAATACGCAGTATTTT
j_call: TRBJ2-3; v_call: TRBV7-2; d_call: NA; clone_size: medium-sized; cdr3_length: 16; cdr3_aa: CASSLARLEDTDTQYF; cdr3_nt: TGTGCCAGCAGCTTAGCGAGGTTGGAGGACACAGATACGCAGTATTTT
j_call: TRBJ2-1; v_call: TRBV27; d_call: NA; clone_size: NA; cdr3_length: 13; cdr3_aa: CASEDRNYNEQFF; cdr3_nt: TGTGCCAGCGAGGACAGAAACTACAATGAGCAGTTCTTC
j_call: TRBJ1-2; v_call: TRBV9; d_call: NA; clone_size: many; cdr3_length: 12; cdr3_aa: CASSVNYGGYTF; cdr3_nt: TGTGCCAGCAGCGTAAACTATGGGGGCTACACCTTC
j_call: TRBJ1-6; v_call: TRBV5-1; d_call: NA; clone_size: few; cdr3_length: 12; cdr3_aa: CASRADGSPLHF; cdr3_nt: TGCGCCAGCAGGGCCGATGGGTCACCCCTCCACTTT
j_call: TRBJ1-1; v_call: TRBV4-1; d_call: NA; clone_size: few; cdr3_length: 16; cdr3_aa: CASSQRPGTTNTEAFF; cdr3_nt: TGCGCCAGCAGCCAACGACCAGGGACCACGAACACTGAAGCTTTCTTT
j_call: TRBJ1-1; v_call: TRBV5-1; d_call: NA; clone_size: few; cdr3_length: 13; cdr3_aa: CASSPMRNTEAFF; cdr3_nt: TGCGCCAGCTCGCCGATGCGGAACACTGAAGCTTTCTTT
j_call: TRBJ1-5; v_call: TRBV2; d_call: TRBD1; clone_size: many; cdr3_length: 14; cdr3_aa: CASSTRTGNQPQHF; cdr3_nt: TGTGCCAGCAGTACTCGGACAGGGAATCAGCCCCAGCATTTT
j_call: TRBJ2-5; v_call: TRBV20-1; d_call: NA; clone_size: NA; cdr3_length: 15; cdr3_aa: CSARGRGVGLETQYF; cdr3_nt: TGCAGTGCTAGAGGCAGGGGAGTGGGTCTGGAGACCCAGTACTTC
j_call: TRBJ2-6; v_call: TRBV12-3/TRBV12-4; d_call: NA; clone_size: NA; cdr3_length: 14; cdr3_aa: CASSLSPRANVLTF; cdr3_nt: TGTGCCAGCAGTTTATCCCCGAGGGCCAACGTCCTGACTTTC
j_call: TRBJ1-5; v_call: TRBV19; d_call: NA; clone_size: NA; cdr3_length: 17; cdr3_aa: CASSMIGGGIINQPQHF; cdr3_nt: TGTGCCAGTAGTATGATAGGAGGGGGAATCATCAATCAGCCCCAGCATTTT
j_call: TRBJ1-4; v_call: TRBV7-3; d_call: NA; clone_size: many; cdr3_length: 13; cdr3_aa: CASSLRFGEKLFF; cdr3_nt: TGTGCCAGCAGCCTCCGTTTTGGCGAAAAACTGTTTTTT
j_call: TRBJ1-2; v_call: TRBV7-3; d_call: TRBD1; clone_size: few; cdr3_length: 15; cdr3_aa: CASSPSNDRGNGYTF; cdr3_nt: TGTGCCAGCAGCCCAAGTAATGACAGGGGAAATGGCTACACCTTC
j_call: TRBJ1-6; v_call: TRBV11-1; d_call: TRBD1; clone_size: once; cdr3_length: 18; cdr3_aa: CASSQRVPGGARNSPLHF; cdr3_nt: TGTGCCAGCAGTCAAAGGGTCCCAGGGGGCGCGAGGAATTCACCCCTCCACTTT
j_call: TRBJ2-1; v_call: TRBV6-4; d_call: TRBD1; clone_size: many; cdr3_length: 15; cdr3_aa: CASSDEAGGYNEQFF; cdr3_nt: TGTGCCAGCAGTGACGAGGCAGGGGGCTACAATGAGCAGTTCTTC
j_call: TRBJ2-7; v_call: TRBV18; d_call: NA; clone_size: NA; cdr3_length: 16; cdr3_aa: CASSPEFGGANYEQYF; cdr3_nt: TGTGCCAGCTCACCGGAATTCGGGGGCGCTAACTACGAGCAGTACTTC
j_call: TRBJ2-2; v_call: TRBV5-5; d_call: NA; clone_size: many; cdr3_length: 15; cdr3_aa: CASSFERRATGELFF; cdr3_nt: TGTGCCAGCAGCTTTGAGCGCAGAGCCACCGGGGAGCTGTTTTTT
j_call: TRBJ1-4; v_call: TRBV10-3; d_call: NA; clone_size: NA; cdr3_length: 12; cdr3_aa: CAISEAREKLFF; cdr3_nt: TGTGCCATCAGTGAGGCGAGGGAAAAACTGTTTTTT
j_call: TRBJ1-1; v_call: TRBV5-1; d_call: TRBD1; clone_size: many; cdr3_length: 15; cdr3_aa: CASSLEAGGKTEAFF; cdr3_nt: TGCGCCAGCAGCTTGGAGGCAGGGGGTAAGACTGAAGCTTTCTTT